These T cell receptor beta chains were read from a single sample in a study of vaccination and CD4 T cells after COVID-19. Antigens for these TCRs are unknown. TCRdb fed the PCR reads into MiXCR, producing one record per CDR3 protein. The data show about 4,100 distinct CDR3 sequences, around 21% seen once. The sample in question was CD4+ T cells from blood, cultured in vitro, obtained after SARS-CoV-2 vaccination. The source of these receptors is a human donor who had recovered from COVID-19. Both conserved end residues are part of each CDR3. The D gene is left open where the match is weak. Rows give clone size only sometimes, using once, few, many, or a class for an expanded clone.

CDR3nt: TGTGCCAGCAGCTTATTCGCCGCCTGGGGGGCATCCTACGAGCAGTACTTC
CDR3aa: CASSLFAAWGASYEQYF
d_gene: NA
j_gene: TRBJ2-7
abundance: few
v_gene: TRBV7-2

CDR3nt: TGTGCCAGCAGCTTTGGGACAGGAGTGATGAACACTGAAGCTTTCTTT
CDR3aa: CASSFGTGVMNTEAFF
d_gene: TRBD1
j_gene: TRBJ1-1
abundance: NA
v_gene: TRBV5-6

CDR3nt: TGTGCCAGCAGCTGGGCAGGGACGGACGGCTACGAGCAGTACTTC
CDR3aa: CASSWAGTDGYEQYF
d_gene: NA
j_gene: TRBJ2-7
abundance: few
v_gene: TRBV6-2/TRBV6-3

CDR3nt: TGTGCCAGCAGTGCTGGAACAAACTATGGCTACACCTTC
CDR3aa: CASSAGTNYGYTF
d_gene: NA
j_gene: TRBJ1-2
abundance: few
v_gene: TRBV6-1

CDR3nt: TGCAGTGCTAGGTATGGCAATCAGCCCCAGCATTTT
CDR3aa: CSARYGNQPQHF
d_gene: NA
j_gene: TRBJ1-5
abundance: medium-sized
v_gene: TRBV20-1

CDR3nt: TGTGCCAGCAGCCCATCGGGGTCTGGAAACACCATATATTTT
CDR3aa: CASSPSGSGNTIYF
d_gene: NA
j_gene: TRBJ1-3
abundance: few
v_gene: TRBV7-2

CDR3nt: TGTGCCAGCAGTTACGCCCTGACAGGAAACAATCAGCCCCAGCATTTT
CDR3aa: CASSYALTGNNQPQHF
d_gene: NA
j_gene: TRBJ1-5
abundance: NA
v_gene: TRBV6-2/TRBV6-3

CDR3nt: TGCGCCAGCAGCCACACAGGACCTTTCCGGCTCCATTCCCTTTCCTACGAGCAGTACTTC
CDR3aa: CASSHTGPFRLHSLSYEQYF
d_gene: NA
j_gene: TRBJ2-7
abundance: NA
v_gene: TRBV4-1

CDR3nt: TGTGCCAGCAGCCAAAAACAGAGGGGGTCCTTCTACGAGCAGTACTTC
CDR3aa: CASSQKQRGSFYEQYF
d_gene: NA
j_gene: TRBJ2-7
abundance: NA
v_gene: TRBV5-4

CDR3nt: TGTGCCAGCAACGGGGACAGGGGTCGGTATGGCTACACCTTC
CDR3aa: CASNGDRGRYGYTF
d_gene: TRBD1
j_gene: TRBJ1-2
abundance: medium-sized
v_gene: TRBV7-9